The rows below give T cell receptor beta chains drawn from one sample of a study of blood T cell repertoires in COVID-19. The assay was immunoSEQ multiplex PCR, and TCRdb's table has in-frame clones only and misses some. The top ten hold roughly 13% of the sample, which has 150,000 or so clones, about four fifths seen once. Sequencing was carried out using peripheral blood. The receptors stem from a man aged 65 to 79 who had recovered from COVID-19. Both conserved end residues are trimmed from each CDR3. Each record gives: J gene, D gene, V gene, CDR3 protein. D genes are given only for firm matches.

j_gene: TRBJ2-5
d_gene: NA
v_gene: TRBV5-1
CDR3aa: ASSLEQGVKTQY

j_gene: TRBJ2-5
d_gene: TRBD2
v_gene: TRBV12-5
CDR3aa: ASGEGTSGLMETQY

j_gene: TRBJ2-1
d_gene: TRBD1
v_gene: TRBV7-9
CDR3aa: ASSNRDRGHEQF

j_gene: TRBJ1-2
d_gene: NA
v_gene: TRBV4-1
CDR3aa: ASSQDPGLVYGYT

j_gene: TRBJ2-1
d_gene: NA
v_gene: TRBV27
CDR3aa: ASSTTVYNEQF

j_gene: TRBJ2-7
d_gene: TRBD2
v_gene: TRBV10-2
CDR3aa: ASKGLAGYEQY

j_gene: TRBJ1-2
d_gene: NA
v_gene: TRBV19
CDR3aa: ASSLGVGGYT

j_gene: TRBJ2-3
d_gene: NA
v_gene: TRBV4-2
CDR3aa: ASSQDLVALDTQY

j_gene: TRBJ1-3
d_gene: NA
v_gene: TRBV5-5
CDR3aa: ASSLVGGGDSGNTIY

j_gene: TRBJ2-7
d_gene: TRBD2
v_gene: TRBV3-1/TRBV3-2
CDR3aa: ASYPGTSGRAGEQY

j_gene: TRBJ2-1
d_gene: TRBD2
v_gene: TRBV29-1
CDR3aa: SVEASGRGRF

j_gene: TRBJ2-1
d_gene: NA
v_gene: TRBV7-3
CDR3aa: ASSQGVNEQF

j_gene: TRBJ2-3
d_gene: TRBD2
v_gene: TRBV19
CDR3aa: ASSKALRASGVRTDTQY

j_gene: TRBJ2-7
d_gene: NA
v_gene: TRBV6-5
CDR3aa: ASRPQLLSYEQY

j_gene: TRBJ1-2
d_gene: TRBD1
v_gene: TRBV5-1
CDR3aa: ASSTGQGAGSYT

j_gene: TRBJ2-7
d_gene: TRBD2
v_gene: TRBV11-2
CDR3aa: ASSLAAGGTYEQY

j_gene: TRBJ1-1
d_gene: NA
v_gene: TRBV3-1/TRBV3-2
CDR3aa: ASKDRGNTEAF

j_gene: TRBJ2-3
d_gene: NA
v_gene: TRBV12-3/TRBV12-4
CDR3aa: ASSLTRGDTQY

j_gene: TRBJ2-3
d_gene: NA
v_gene: TRBV5-1
CDR3aa: ASSLAGTYTDTQY

j_gene: TRBJ2-1
d_gene: NA
v_gene: TRBV15
CDR3aa: ATSRASKGAEQF

j_gene: TRBJ1-1
d_gene: TRBD1
v_gene: TRBV6-5
CDR3aa: ASKGQGTNTEAF

j_gene: TRBJ2-7
d_gene: TRBD1
v_gene: TRBV24-1
CDR3aa: ATSPGGKNEQY

j_gene: TRBJ2-3
d_gene: NA
v_gene: TRBV5-8
CDR3aa: ASSPRTDTQY

j_gene: TRBJ2-2
d_gene: TRBD1
v_gene: TRBV5-1
CDR3aa: ASSLWDRMTYTGELF

j_gene: TRBJ1-1
d_gene: NA
v_gene: TRBV5-4
CDR3aa: ASSLDTGNTEAF

j_gene: TRBJ1-2
d_gene: TRBD1
v_gene: TRBV27
CDR3aa: ASRPTGDYGYT

j_gene: TRBJ2-1
d_gene: TRBD1
v_gene: TRBV5-1
CDR3aa: ASASIGTAPYNEQF

j_gene: TRBJ1-4
d_gene: NA
v_gene: TRBV10-3
CDR3aa: AISEAFQVRGEKLF

j_gene: TRBJ1-5
d_gene: NA
v_gene: TRBV3-1/TRBV3-2
CDR3aa: ASSSTDQPQH

j_gene: TRBJ2-5
d_gene: NA
v_gene: TRBV18
CDR3aa: ASSPRVAAETQY

j_gene: TRBJ1-1
d_gene: NA
v_gene: TRBV30
CDR3aa: AWRKTGNTEAF